This TCR beta chain was recorded in a study of T cell responses to AZD1222 COVID-19 vaccine. Study-wide findings and caveats: Nearly half of spike-specific TCRs reportedly target unmutated variant regions. Vaccine-related CD4 TCRs covered spike, predominating at 160-218 and 743-854.

Profiling relied on immunoSEQ multiplex PCR, and the TCRdb table lists in-frame clones only, not all of them. The sample records over 100,000 clones, 89% being singletons. About this clone itself: Its antigen is still unknown.

The CDR3 covers 12 residues. Trimming took 4 bases from V and 6 from J; bases not matched to a gene: 2. CDR1 is MGHDK and CDR2 is SYGVNS in the germline V gene. This sequence joins TRBV25-1 and TRBJ1-2, with 7 bases fitting TRBD1. The specimen was peripheral blood, collected on day 0 of AZD1222 vaccination. The TCR was taken from an adult in good health. The CDR3 region has the DNA TGTGCCAGCAGTGGACAGGGACATGGCTACACCTTC. Amino acid sequence: CASSGQGHGYTF.